The clone carrying this TCR beta chain showed up just once. Its target is unknown. Data came from immunoSEQ multiplex PCR; TCRdb stores just in-frame clones and leaves some out. Here the sample spans roughly 700,000 clones, roughly 70% being singletons. The germline gives CDR1 SGHRS, CDR2 YFSETQ. With V trimmed by 4 bases and J by 3 bases, 7 bases remained unmatched. This CDR3 is 16 amino acids long. This specimen belongs to a study of shared clonotypes between healthy human individuals. Overall study results and limits: Sequencing depth was expected to affect clonotype sharing among donors. It was observed that around 5% of naive CD4 clonotypes were shared across several donors.

The specimen sequenced was memory CD4+ T cells sorted from blood. Subset in this sample: CD45RA-negative fraction. The sequence was collected from a woman between 25 and 40 years old in good health. The rearrangement links TRBV5-1 to TRBJ1-4, with TRBD1 identical over 9 bases. The CDR3 loop is CASSVPGQGANEKLFF. CDR3 nucleotides: TGCGCCAGCAGCGTCCCGGGACAGGGAGCTAATGAAAAACTGTTTTTT.